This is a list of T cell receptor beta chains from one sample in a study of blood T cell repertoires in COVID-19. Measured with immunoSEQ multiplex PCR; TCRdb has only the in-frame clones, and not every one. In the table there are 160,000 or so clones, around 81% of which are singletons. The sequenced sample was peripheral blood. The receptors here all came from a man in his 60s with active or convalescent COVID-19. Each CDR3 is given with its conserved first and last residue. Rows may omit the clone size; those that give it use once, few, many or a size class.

CDR3: CASSPLGSGGQETQYF
J: TRBJ2-5
size: NA
V: TRBV5-1

CDR3: CASMPGALYEQYF
J: TRBJ2-7
size: NA
V: TRBV6-5

CDR3: CASSYYRTANNSPLHF
J: TRBJ1-6
size: NA
V: TRBV6-5

CDR3: CASSRKGQTTDTQYF
J: TRBJ2-3
size: NA
V: TRBV11-2

CDR3: CASSFPRDYGYTF
J: TRBJ1-2
size: NA
V: TRBV5-6

CDR3: CASSIRTGAYGYTF
J: TRBJ1-2
size: NA
V: TRBV28

CDR3: CASSLGVLDNEKLFF
J: TRBJ1-4
size: NA
V: TRBV11-2

CDR3: CASSLTSGTGELFF
J: TRBJ2-2
size: NA
V: TRBV6-2/TRBV6-3

CDR3: CASSELNEVAGVFHEQYF
J: TRBJ2-7
size: NA
V: TRBV6-1

CDR3: CASSFNTVGTEAFF
J: TRBJ1-1
size: NA
V: TRBV7-2

CDR3: CASMTRQPPGELFF
J: TRBJ2-2
size: NA
V: TRBV19

CDR3: CASSEGGTGGAGRNQPQHF
J: TRBJ1-5
size: NA
V: TRBV2

CDR3: CASSLAHNLNTEAFF
J: TRBJ1-1
size: few
V: TRBV7-2

CDR3: CASSPTSGTSGANVLTF
J: TRBJ2-6
size: NA
V: TRBV18

CDR3: CASSEGGLTYQETQYF
J: TRBJ2-5
size: NA
V: TRBV2

CDR3: CASAGQGDQPQHF
J: TRBJ1-5
size: NA
V: TRBV6-5

CDR3: CASSLDERRSEAFF
J: TRBJ1-1
size: NA
V: TRBV11-2

CDR3: CASSLDGVSTDTQYF
J: TRBJ2-3
size: NA
V: TRBV5-1

CDR3: CASTGLAGGELFF
J: TRBJ2-2
size: NA
V: TRBV25-1

CDR3: CSASRQASGELFF
J: TRBJ2-2
size: NA
V: TRBV20-1

CDR3: CASSYSGTGSPGELFF
J: TRBJ2-2
size: NA
V: TRBV6-2/TRBV6-3

CDR3: CASTPPTAAIDNSPLHF
J: TRBJ1-6
size: few
V: TRBV14

CDR3: CATSGAVTRGGRAHNEQFF
J: TRBJ2-1
size: NA
V: TRBV24-1

CDR3: CASSEEGRSGYTF
J: TRBJ1-2
size: NA
V: TRBV25-1

CDR3: CASSLEGGQETQYF
J: TRBJ2-5
size: NA
V: TRBV5-4

CDR3: CASSRTGAQPQHF
J: TRBJ1-5
size: few
V: TRBV6-2/TRBV6-3

CDR3: CASSSLRESDPTGISNIQYF
J: TRBJ2-4
size: NA
V: TRBV27

CDR3: CASSIPDRKTSGRPDEQFF
J: TRBJ2-1
size: once
V: TRBV27

CDR3: CASSSAGGMNNEQFF
J: TRBJ2-1
size: NA
V: TRBV6-5

CDR3: CASSPPRREYEQYF
J: TRBJ2-7
size: NA
V: TRBV18

CDR3: CASSPIDGGASGELFF
J: TRBJ2-2
size: few
V: TRBV7-3

CDR3: CASKKVEDTEAFF
J: TRBJ1-1
size: NA
V: TRBV6-6

CDR3: CASSLGRTPTDTQYF
J: TRBJ2-3
size: NA
V: TRBV7-3

CDR3: CASSQGLAGGFQETQYF
J: TRBJ2-5
size: NA
V: TRBV7-3

CDR3: CATKDRGGDEQFF
J: TRBJ2-1
size: NA
V: TRBV24-1

CDR3: CASSRTGGNNQPQHF
J: TRBJ1-5
size: NA
V: TRBV27

CDR3: CASSPQGRADTQYF
J: TRBJ2-3
size: NA
V: TRBV11-3

CDR3: CASSVVPAGGPTDTQYF
J: TRBJ2-3
size: few
V: TRBV9

CDR3: CASVQGRNQPQHF
J: TRBJ1-5
size: NA
V: TRBV19

CDR3: CASSPKAGVSYNEQFF
J: TRBJ2-1
size: NA
V: TRBV5-6

CDR3: CASRLNRVGIGEQFF
J: TRBJ2-1
size: NA
V: TRBV6-5

CDR3: CASSENWGRSQHF
J: TRBJ1-5
size: NA
V: TRBV6-1

CDR3: CSVATGTGGWKGQPQHF
J: TRBJ1-5
size: few
V: TRBV29-1

CDR3: CASSVGQPGETQYF
J: TRBJ2-5
size: NA
V: TRBV9